Here is one T cell receptor beta chain with its context. The antigen is unknown. This sample stems from a study of Ad26.COV2.S vaccination and SARS-CoV-2 variants. Repertoires were generated with immunoSEQ multiplex PCR, while TCRdb's copy carries only in-frame clones and drops some. The sample lists approximately 97,000 clones, roughly 80% occurring once. Findings and limits, study-wide: There was a possibility that the TCR breadth and depth analyses underestimated total T cell responses. Recipients of either vaccine or placebo displayed similar breadth of non-spike TCRs. Spike-specific TCR breadth was greater after Ad26.COV2.S than placebo.

Sequenced material: peripheral blood, taken after recovery from COVID-19. This TCR came from a human donor who had recovered from COVID-19.

This chain's CDR3 is CASSRQGNTEAFF. The CDR3 region has the DNA TGTGCCAGCAGCAGACAGGGGAACACTGAAGCTTTCTTT. The chain combines TRBV12-3 or TRBV12-4 with TRBJ1-1; 7 bases map to TRBD1. With 6 bases clipped from V and 1 base from J, the junction kept 2 bases outside the gene matches. The CDR3 consists of 13 residues.